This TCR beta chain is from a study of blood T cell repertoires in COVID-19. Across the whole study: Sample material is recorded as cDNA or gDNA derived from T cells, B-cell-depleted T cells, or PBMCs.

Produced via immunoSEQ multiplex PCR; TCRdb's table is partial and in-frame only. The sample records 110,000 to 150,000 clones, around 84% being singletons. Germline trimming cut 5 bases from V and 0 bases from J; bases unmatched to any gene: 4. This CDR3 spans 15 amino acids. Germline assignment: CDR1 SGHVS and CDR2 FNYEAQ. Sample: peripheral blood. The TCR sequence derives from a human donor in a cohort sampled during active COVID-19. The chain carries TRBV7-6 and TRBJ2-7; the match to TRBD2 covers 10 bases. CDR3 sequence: CASSGLAESSYEQYF. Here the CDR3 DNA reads TGTGCCAGCAGCGGACTAGCGGAGAGCTCCTACGAGCAGTACTTC.